These T cell receptor beta chains were read from a single sample in a study of monozygotic twins with inflammatory bowel disease. For each CDR3 protein, TCRdb gives one entry from its re-call of the 5' RACE reads, without DNA. In total, the table holds around 47,000 distinct CDR3 sequences. The sequencing sample was made of blood. The receptors stem from a human donor with ulcerative colitis or Crohn's disease, or a healthy co-twin of an affected twin (not recorded which). CDR3s include the opening cysteine and the closing phenylalanine or tryptophan.

cdr3_aa	v_call	j_call
CASSQGATSGSYNEQFF	TRBV3-1	TRBJ2-1
CASSDGTSFGGRDTQYF	TRBV7-3	TRBJ2-3
CASSLEQSGEQFF	TRBV11-2	TRBJ2-1
CASSFGTDTDTQYF	TRBV11-2	TRBJ2-3
CSAWTSTRETQYF	TRBV29-1	TRBJ2-5
CSARDWRGASQETQYF	TRBV20-1	TRBJ2-5
CASSSNRAGTSPLHF	TRBV7-8	TRBJ1-6
CASSEDGSHPGTDTQYF	TRBV5-1	TRBJ2-3
CASSPGTSGRGGEQFF	TRBV7-3	TRBJ2-1
CASSQAAGQETQYF	TRBV3-1	TRBJ2-5
CAWRGFGGLSTGTGELFF	TRBV30	TRBJ2-2
CASSQGLIAGAGGETQYF	TRBV3-1	TRBJ2-5
CASSLGMGAAAGELFF	TRBV5-6	TRBJ2-2
CSGDRGAGYTF	TRBV29-1	TRBJ1-2
CASSTDRDRVTSGELFF	TRBV9	TRBJ2-2
CASNPGGTSKANEQFF	TRBV5-1	TRBJ2-1
CASSLFSTSGGTDTQYF	TRBV5-1	TRBJ2-3
CASTPAQRGSNEQFF	TRBV12-3/TRBV12-4	TRBJ2-1
CASSISQNYGYTF	TRBV19	TRBJ1-2
CSAGGNTEAFF	TRBV20-1	TRBJ1-1
CATSARGLGNQPQHF	TRBV24-1	TRBJ1-5
CASSLDSNYGYTF	TRBV5-4	TRBJ1-2
CASRGLGVNTEAFF	TRBV6-1	TRBJ1-1
CASSRTSGAYEQYF	TRBV5-1	TRBJ2-7
CASRFRDYNSPLHF	TRBV3-1	TRBJ1-6
CSAREGFSYNEQFF	TRBV20-1	TRBJ2-1